This TCR beta chain is from a study of control samples from healthy donors and cancer patients. The method was immunoSEQ multiplex PCR; TCRdb's version includes in-frame clones alone and lacks a portion of them. The sample holds 100,000 to 120,000 clones, almost 85% seen once. This receptor was identified in a man younger than 30 in good health. Source material: blood.

CDR3 sequence (DNA): TGTGCCAGCAGCCCCCGTCTAGCGGGGCTCTCTAACGCCGGGGAGCTGTTTTTT. Residues: CASSPRLAGLSNAGELFF. The rearrangement joins TRBV5-5 to TRBJ2-2; 9 bases map to TRBD2. Trimming cost V 4 bases and J 6 bases; bases outside gene matches: 16. CDR1 and CDR2 (germline): SGHKS, YYEKEE (reference sequence). The CDR3 has 18 residues. The complete variable domain, with remaining parts taken from reference TRBV5-5 and TRBJ2-2, reads DAGVTQSPTHLIKTRGQQVTLRCSPISGHKSVSWYQQVLGQGPQFIFQYYEKEERGRGNFPDRFSARQFPNYSSELNVNALLLGDSALYLCASSPRLAGLSNAGELFFGEGSRLTVL.